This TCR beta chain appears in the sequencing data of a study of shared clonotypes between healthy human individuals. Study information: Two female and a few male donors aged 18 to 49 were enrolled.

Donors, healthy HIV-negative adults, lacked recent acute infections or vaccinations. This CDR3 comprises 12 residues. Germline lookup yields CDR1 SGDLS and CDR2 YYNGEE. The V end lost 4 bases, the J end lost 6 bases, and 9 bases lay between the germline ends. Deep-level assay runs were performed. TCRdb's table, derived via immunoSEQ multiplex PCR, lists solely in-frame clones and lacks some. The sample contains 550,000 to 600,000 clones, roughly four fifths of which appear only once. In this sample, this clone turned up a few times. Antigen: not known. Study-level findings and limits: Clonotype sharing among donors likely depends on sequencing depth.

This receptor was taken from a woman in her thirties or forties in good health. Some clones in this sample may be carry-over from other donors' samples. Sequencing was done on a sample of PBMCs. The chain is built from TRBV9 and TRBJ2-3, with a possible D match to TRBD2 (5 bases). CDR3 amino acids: CASSLTGDTQYF. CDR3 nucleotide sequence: TGTGCCAGCAGCCTCACGGGGGATACGCAGTATTTT.